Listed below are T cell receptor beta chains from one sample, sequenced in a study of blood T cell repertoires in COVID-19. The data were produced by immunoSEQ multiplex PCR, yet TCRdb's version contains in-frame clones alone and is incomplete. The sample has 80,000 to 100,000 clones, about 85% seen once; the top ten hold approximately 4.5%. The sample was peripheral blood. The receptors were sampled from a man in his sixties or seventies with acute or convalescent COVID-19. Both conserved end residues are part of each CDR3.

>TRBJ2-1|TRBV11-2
CASRALGLASYNEQFF
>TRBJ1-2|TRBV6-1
CASSEAQRARGLGYTF
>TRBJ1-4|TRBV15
CATSRDGSAVGRGEKLFF
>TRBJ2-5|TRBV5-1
CASSLEAGHQETQYF
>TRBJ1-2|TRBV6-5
CASTYRTYGYTF
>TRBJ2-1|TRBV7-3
CASSKGQGTHNEQFF
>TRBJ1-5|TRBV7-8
CASSLEQGAAYSNQPQHF
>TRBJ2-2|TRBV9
CASSATGFALATGELFF
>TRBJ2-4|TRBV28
CASRQDRYSGLYIQYF
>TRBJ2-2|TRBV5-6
CASSYSGLAVGTGELFF
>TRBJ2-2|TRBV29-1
CSASYKPNTGELFF
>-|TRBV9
CASSGGQNSYEQYF
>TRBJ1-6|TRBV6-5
CASSYVRGRINSPLHF
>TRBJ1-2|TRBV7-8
CASSLSRDRMGYGYTF
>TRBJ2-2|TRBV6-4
CASSWTGNTGELFF
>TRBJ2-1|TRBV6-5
CASQGQVNEQFF
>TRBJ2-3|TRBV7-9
CASSLEHGKTGPADTQYF
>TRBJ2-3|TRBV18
CASSPRLAGGTDTQYF
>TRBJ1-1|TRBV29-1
CSVEGDSFSEAFF
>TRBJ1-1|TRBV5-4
CASSPPPGRGTEAFF
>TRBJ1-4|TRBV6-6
CASSTSNEKLFF
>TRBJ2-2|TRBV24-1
CATSETPTWASGGQNTGELFF
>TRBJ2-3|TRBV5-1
CASSWGGAGTDTQYF
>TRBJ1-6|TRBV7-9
CASSLDLSNSPLHF
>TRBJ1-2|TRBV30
CAWTEDRERGYTF
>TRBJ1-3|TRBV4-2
CASQAGIGNTIYF
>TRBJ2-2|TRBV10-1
CASSGPGEAGELFF
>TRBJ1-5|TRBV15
CATAGSESNQPQHF
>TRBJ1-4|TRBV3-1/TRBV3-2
CASSEGVTNEKLFF
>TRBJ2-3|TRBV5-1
CASSFSAGGAADTQYF
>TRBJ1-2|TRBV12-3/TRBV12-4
CASSAPGYGYTF
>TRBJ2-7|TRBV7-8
CASSARGGYTYEQYF
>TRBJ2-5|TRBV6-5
CASTQTWAQYF
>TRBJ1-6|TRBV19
CASTQGQGMNSPLHF
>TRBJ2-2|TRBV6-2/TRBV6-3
CASSPGGAPFAGELFF
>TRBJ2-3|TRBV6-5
CASRGSALATDTQYF
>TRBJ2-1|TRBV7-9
CASSFGLVRSYNEQFF
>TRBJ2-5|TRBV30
CAWSSSSGGKETQYF
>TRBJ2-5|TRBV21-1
CASSIPGRKKRKETQYF
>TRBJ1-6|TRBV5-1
CASSLAGDLNSPLHF
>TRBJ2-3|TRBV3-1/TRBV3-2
CASSLGTGRNTDTQYF
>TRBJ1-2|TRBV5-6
CASSLAAGQQSPNYGYTF
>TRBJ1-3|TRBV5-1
CASSLVGQGAGNTIYF
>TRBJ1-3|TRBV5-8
CASSRQGLLTGNTIYF
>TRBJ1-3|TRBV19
CASIPRQGVNTIYF
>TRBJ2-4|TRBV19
CASSQTGGAKNIQYF
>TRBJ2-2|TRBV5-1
CASSQTTSGVTGELFF
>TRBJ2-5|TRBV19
CASSRGNGETQYF
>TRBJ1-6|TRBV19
CASTPRQGYNSPLHF
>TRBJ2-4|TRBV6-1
CASSEASQTRYF
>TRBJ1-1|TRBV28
CASSLRGGITEAFF